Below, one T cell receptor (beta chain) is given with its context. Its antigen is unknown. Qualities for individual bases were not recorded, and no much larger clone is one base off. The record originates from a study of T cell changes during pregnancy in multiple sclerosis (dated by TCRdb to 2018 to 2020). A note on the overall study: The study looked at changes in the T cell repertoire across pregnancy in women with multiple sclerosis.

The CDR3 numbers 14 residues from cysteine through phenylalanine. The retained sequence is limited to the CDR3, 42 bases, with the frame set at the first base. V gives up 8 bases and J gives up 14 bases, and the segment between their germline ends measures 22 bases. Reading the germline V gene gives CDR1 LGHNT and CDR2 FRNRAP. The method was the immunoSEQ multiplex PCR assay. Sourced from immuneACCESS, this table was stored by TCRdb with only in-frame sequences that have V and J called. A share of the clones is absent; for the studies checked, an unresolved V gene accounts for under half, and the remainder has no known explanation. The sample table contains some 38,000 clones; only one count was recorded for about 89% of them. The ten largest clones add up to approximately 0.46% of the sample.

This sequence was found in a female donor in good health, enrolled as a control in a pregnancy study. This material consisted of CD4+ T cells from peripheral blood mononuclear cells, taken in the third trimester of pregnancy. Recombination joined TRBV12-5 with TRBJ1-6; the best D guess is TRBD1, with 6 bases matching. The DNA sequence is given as TGTGCTAGTTCCCGAGACAGCAGTAGGGACACCCTCCACTTT. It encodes CASSRDSSRDTLHF. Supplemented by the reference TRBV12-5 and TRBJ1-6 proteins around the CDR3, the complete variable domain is DARVTQTPRHKVTEMGQEVTMRCQPILGHNTVFWYRQTMMQGLELLAYFRNRAPLDDSGMPKDRFSAEMPDATLATLKIQPSEPRDSAVYFCASSRDSSRDTLHFGNGTRLTVT.